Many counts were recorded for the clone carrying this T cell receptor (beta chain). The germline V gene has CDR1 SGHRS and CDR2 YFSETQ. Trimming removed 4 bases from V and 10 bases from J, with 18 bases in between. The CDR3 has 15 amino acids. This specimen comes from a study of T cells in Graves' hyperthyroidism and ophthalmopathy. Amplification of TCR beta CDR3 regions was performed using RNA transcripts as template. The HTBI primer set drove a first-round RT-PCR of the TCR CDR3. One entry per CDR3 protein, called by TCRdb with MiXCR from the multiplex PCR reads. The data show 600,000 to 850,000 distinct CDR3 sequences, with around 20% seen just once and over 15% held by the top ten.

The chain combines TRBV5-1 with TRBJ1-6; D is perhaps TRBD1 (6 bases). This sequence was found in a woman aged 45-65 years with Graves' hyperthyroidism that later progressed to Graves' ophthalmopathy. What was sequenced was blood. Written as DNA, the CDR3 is TGCGCCAGCAGCCCTACAGGACAGCTCGGATCACCCCTCCACTTT. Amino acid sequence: CASSPTGQLGSPLHF.